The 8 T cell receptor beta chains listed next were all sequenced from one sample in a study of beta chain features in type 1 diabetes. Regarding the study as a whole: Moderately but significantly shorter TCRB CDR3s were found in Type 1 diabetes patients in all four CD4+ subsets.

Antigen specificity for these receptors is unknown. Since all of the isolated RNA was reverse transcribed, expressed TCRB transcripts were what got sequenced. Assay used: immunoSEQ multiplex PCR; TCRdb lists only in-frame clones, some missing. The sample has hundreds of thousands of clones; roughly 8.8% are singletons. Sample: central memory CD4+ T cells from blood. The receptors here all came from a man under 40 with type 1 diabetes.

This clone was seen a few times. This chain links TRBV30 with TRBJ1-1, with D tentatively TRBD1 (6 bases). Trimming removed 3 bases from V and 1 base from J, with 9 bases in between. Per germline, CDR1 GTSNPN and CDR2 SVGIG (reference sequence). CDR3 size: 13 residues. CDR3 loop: CAWSSTGNTEAFF. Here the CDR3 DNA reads TGTGCCTGGAGCTCGACAGGGAACACTGAAGCTTTCTTT.

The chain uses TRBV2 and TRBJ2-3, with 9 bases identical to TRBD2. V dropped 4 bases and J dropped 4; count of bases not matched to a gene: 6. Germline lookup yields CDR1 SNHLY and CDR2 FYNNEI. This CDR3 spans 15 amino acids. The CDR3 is CASSVAGGPADTQYF. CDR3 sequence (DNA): TGTGCCAGCAGTGTTGCGGGGGGGCCAGCAGATACGCAGTATTTT. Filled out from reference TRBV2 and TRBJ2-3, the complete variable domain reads EPEVTQTPSHQVTQMGQEVILRCVPISNHLYFYWYRQILGQKVEFLVSFYNNEISEKSEIFDDQFSVERPDGSNFTLKIRSTKLEDSAMYFCASSVAGGPADTQYFGPGTRLTVL.

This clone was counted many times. CDR3 nucleotide sequence: TGTGCCAGCAGTTTAGCAGGCCCTCGGGGTGGCTACACCTTC. It codes for CASSLAGPRGGYTF. The chain couples TRBV28 to TRBJ1-2; D call uncertain. The CDR3 runs to 14 residues. CDR1 is MDHEN, CDR2 SYDVKM, per germline. Trimming shortened V by 2 bases and J by 7 bases, and 14 bases separated the two germline ends.

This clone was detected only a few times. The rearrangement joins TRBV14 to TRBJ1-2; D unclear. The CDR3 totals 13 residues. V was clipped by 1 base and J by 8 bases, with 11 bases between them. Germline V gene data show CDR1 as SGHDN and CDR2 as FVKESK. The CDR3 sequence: CASSQGVVWGYTF. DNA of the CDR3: TGTGCCAGCAGCCAAGGCGTGGTGTGGGGCTACACCTTC.

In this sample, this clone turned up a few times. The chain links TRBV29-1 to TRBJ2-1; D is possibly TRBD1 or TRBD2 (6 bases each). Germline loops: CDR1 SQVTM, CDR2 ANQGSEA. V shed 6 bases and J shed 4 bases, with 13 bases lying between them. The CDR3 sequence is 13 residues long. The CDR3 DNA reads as TGCAGCGTAGGACTACAGGGATACAATGAGCAGTTCTTC. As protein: CSVGLQGYNEQFF.

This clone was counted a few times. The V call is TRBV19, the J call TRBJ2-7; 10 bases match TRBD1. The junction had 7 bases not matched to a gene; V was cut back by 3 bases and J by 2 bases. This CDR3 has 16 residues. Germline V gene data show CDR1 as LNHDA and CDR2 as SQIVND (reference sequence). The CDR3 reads CASSISLGTGAYEQYF. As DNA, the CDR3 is TGTGCCAGTAGTATCTCGTTGGGGACAGGGGCCTACGAGCAGTACTTC.

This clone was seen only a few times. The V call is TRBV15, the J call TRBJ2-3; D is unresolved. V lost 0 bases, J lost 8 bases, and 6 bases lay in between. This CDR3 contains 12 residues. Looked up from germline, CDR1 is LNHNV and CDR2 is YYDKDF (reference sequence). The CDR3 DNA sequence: TGTGCCACCAGCAGAGACGTCAGTACGCAGTATTTT. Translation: CATSRDVSTQYF.

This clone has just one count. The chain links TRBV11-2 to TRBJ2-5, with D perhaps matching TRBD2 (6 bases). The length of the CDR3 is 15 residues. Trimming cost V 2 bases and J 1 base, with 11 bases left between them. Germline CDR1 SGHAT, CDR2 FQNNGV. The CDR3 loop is CASSLQRVTQETQYF. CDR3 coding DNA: TGTGCCAGCAGCTTACAGCGGGTTACCCAAGAGACCCAGTACTTC.